Below, 19 T cell receptor beta chains from the same sample are listed, as sequenced in a study of T cells after yellow fever vaccination. TCRdb re-derived calls from the 5' RACE reads in MiXCR, one entry per CDR3 protein. This table has roughly 250,000 distinct CDR3 sequences, approximately 13% appearing once. The sample consisted of CD4+ T cells sorted from PBMCs, taken 45 days after the yellow fever booster vaccination. The receptor source for this set is a man aged 25-45 years who received the YFV17D yellow fever vaccine.

This clonotype was counted only a few times. The J gene is TRBJ2-3, the V gene TRBV29-1; tentatively, D is TRBD1 (5 bases). Between the trimmed V and J ends, which lost 5 bases and 4 bases, there was a span of 10 bases. Germline assignment: CDR1 SQVTM and CDR2 ANQGSEA. The CDR3 extends over 12 amino acids. The CDR3 here is CSVKEGADTQYF. The CDR3 bases are TGCAGCGTTAAGGAAGGGGCAGATACGCAGTATTTT.

This clonotype was seen more than once but under ten times. The rearrangement links TRBV7-9 to TRBJ1-5, with D perhaps TRBD1 (6 bases). Trimming took off 5 bases at V and 7 bases at J, with 15 bases between the two ends. Per the germline V gene, CDR1 is SEHNR and CDR2 is FQNEAQ (reference sequence). The CDR3 length is 14 residues. The CDR3 sequence is CASSEGGKGQPQHF. CDR3 sequence (DNA): TGTGCCAGCAGCGAGGGGGGTAAAGGGCAGCCCCAGCATTTT.

This sequence joins TRBV29-1 and TRBJ1-2; the D gene is possibly TRBD1 (5 bases). This CDR3 spans 12 amino acids. Germline assignment: CDR1 SQVTM and CDR2 ANQGSEA. With 4 bases removed from V and 6 bases from J, the gap between germline ends came to 12 bases. Here the CDR3 DNA reads TGCAGCGTTGGGTCGCCGGGGGATGGCTACACCTTC. Translated: CSVGSPGDGYTF.

The chain combines TRBV20-1 with TRBJ2-5; D uncertain. V shed 0 bases and J shed 5 bases, with 10 bases lying between them. The CDR3 totals 13 residues. The V gene's germline CDR1 is DFQATT and CDR2 SNEGSKA (reference sequence). The CDR3 loop reads CSARDRVWETQYF. The CDR3 region has the DNA TGCAGTGCTAGAGACCGGGTTTGGGAGACCCAGTACTTC.

The chain couples TRBV6-4 to TRBJ2-6; 10 bases line up with TRBD1. The CDR3 consists of 21 residues. The V and J ends lost 7 bases and 0 bases, in that order; junction bases with no gene match: 18. Germline V CDR1 and CDR2: MRHNA, SNTAGT. The CDR3 loop reads CASILKISGQGLRSGANVLTF. The CDR3 nucleotides are TGTGCCAGCATCCTAAAAATCTCGGGACAGGGGCTCCGCTCTGGGGCCAACGTCCTGACTTTC.

The J gene is TRBJ2-5, the V gene TRBV29-1; 10 bases line up with TRBD2. The CDR3 extends over 15 amino acids. Germline V gives CDR1 SQVTM, CDR2 ANQGSEA. With 1 base clipped from V and 5 bases from J, the junction kept 7 bases outside the gene matches. CDR3 DNA: TGCAGCGTTGAAGTTCTAGCGGGAGCCGGGGAGACCCAGTACTTC. Residues: CSVEVLAGAGETQYF.

At least ten counts were recorded for this clonotype. This chain uses TRBV10-3 with TRBJ2-1, with D maybe TRBD2 (6 bases). With 2 bases removed from V and 10 bases from J, the gap between germline ends came to 12 bases. Germline CDR1 and CDR2: ENHRY and SYGVKD. This CDR3 has 13 amino acids. The DNA of the CDR3 is TGTGCCATCAGTGAGGTCCCGGGGGACGAGCAGTTCTTC. Its translation: CAISEVPGDEQFF.

This clonotype was found a few times. The chain has TRBV2 and TRBJ2-5; the match to TRBD2 covers 8 bases. The CDR3 covers 13 residues. Per the germline V gene, CDR1 is SNHLY and CDR2 is FYNNEI. V dropped 7 bases and J dropped 5; count of bases not matched to a gene: 6. The CDR3: CASKTAGVETQYF. In DNA form, the CDR3 reads TGTGCCAGCAAAACAGCGGGAGTGGAGACCCAGTACTTC.

The chain combines TRBV6-2 or TRBV6-3 with TRBJ1-1, with D unresolved. The CDR3 spans 12 residues. CDR1 is MNHEY and CDR2 is SVGEGT in the germline V gene. Trimming took off 7 bases at V and 0 bases at J, with 6 bases between the two ends. CDR3 residues: CASNRMNTEAFF. In DNA form, the CDR3 reads TGTGCCAGCAACAGAATGAACACTGAAGCTTTCTTT.

This clonotype occurred a few times. V is TRBV6-2 or TRBV6-3 and J is TRBJ2-1; TRBD2 might be the D (7 bases). From germline, CDR1 is MNHEY and CDR2 SVGEGT. The CDR3 is 21 residues long. Between the trimmed V and J ends, which lost 7 bases and 0 bases, there was a span of 31 bases. CDR3 DNA sequence: TGTGCCAGCACCCCGACCTCGGGAGGCAGGGGTTCGATGAGCTCCTACAATGAGCAGTTCTTC. Encoded protein: CASTPTSGGRGSMSSYNEQFF.

The V gene is TRBV6-5, the J gene TRBJ2-3; 8 bases map to TRBD2. Germline V gene sequence: CDR1 MNHEY, CDR2 SVGAGI. CDR3 length equals 18 residues. J was trimmed by 4 bases and V by 0 bases; bases with no gene match: 12. This CDR3 reads CASSYSLGAGERADTQYF. Here the CDR3 DNA reads TGTGCCAGCAGTTACTCGCTGGGAGCGGGAGAACGGGCAGATACGCAGTATTTT.

J is TRBJ2-1 and V is TRBV5-6, with 10 bases fitting TRBD2. The germline CDR1 and CDR2 sequences are SGHDT and YYEEEE. V shed 0 bases, J shed 2 bases, and the junction held 5 bases outside the gene matches. The CDR3 loop spans 17 amino acids. The CDR3 loop is CASSLEKLAGAYNEQFF. The CDR3, as DNA: TGTGCCAGCAGCTTGGAAAAGCTAGCGGGAGCCTACAATGAGCAGTTCTTC.

This clonotype was counted between two and nine times. This chain connects TRBV2 to TRBJ2-2; D could derive from TRBD1 or TRBD2 (6 bases each). This CDR3 has 17 amino acids. V was pared by 4 bases and J by 5 bases, with 20 bases between. The germline CDR1 and CDR2 sequences are SNHLY and FYNNEI. The CDR3 nucleotides read TGTGCCAGCAGTGGACAGGCGGGACTCCTACGAACCGGGGAGCTGTTTTTT. As protein: CASSGQAGLLRTGELFF. Based on the CDR3 plus reference TRBV2 and TRBJ2-2, the full variable domain is EPEVTQTPSHQVTQMGQEVILRCVPISNHLYFYWYRQILGQKVEFLVSFYNNEISEKSEIFDDQFSVERPDGSNFTLKIRSTKLEDSAMYFCASSGQAGLLRTGELFFGEGSRLTVL.

The chain couples TRBV11-1 to TRBJ2-5; TRBD1 agrees at 7 bases. The CDR3 is made up of 15 amino acids. CDR1 SGHAT and CDR2 FQDESV come from the germline V gene (reference sequence). V lost 1 base and J lost 2; bases outside the gene matches: 4. The CDR3 region is CASSLGSGGQETQYF. The CDR3, as DNA: TGTGCCAGCAGCTTAGGATCAGGGGGTCAAGAGACCCAGTACTTC. Supplemented by reference TRBV11-1 and TRBJ2-5, the full variable domain reads EAEVAQSPRYKITEKSQAVAFWCDPISGHATLYWYRQILGQGPELLVQFQDESVVDDSQLPKDRFSAERLKGVDSTLKIQPAELGDSAMYLCASSLGSGGQETQYFGPGTRLLVL.

There are many counts of this clonotype. This chain joins TRBV5-6 and TRBJ2-1, with 8 bases aligning to TRBD2. The CDR3 sequence is 15 residues long. V dropped 1 base and J dropped 5; count of bases not matched to a gene: 5. Germline loops: CDR1 SGHDT, CDR2 YYEEEE. This chain's CDR3 is CASSLSGRANNEQFF. The CDR3 coding sequence is TGTGCCAGCAGCTTGTCCGGGAGGGCCAACAATGAGCAGTTCTTC.

This clonotype was seen more than once but under ten times. This chain links TRBV15 with TRBJ2-7; D remains ambiguous. Between the trimmed V and J ends, which lost 1 base and 3 bases, there was a span of 10 bases. The length of the CDR3 is 14 residues. Germline CDR1 reads LNHNV; CDR2 reads YYDKDF (reference sequence). This chain's CDR3 is CATSRVTLGYEQYF. DNA for the CDR3: TGTGCCACCAGCAGAGTAACCTTGGGCTACGAGCAGTACTTC.

This chain links TRBV5-1 with TRBJ2-1, with 7 nucleotides matching TRBD1. Losses at the gene ends were 1 base for V and 0 bases for J; bases not matched to a gene: 1. Germline loops: CDR1 SGHRS, CDR2 YFSETQ. The CDR3 runs to 15 residues. The CDR3 region has the DNA TGCGCCAGCAGCTTGACAGGGGACTCCTACAATGAGCAGTTCTTC. Residues: CASSLTGDSYNEQFF.

The chain is built from TRBV7-9 and TRBJ2-5, with TRBD2 identical over 9 bases. Per germline, CDR1 SEHNR and CDR2 FQNEAQ (reference sequence). Unmatched junction bases numbered 10, after V lost 4 bases and J lost 7 bases. The CDR3 loop spans 15 amino acids. The CDR3 nucleotides are TGTGCCAGCAGCTCAATAGCGGGAGAATACGGGACCCAGTACTTC. It codes for CASSSIAGEYGTQYF.

This chain uses TRBV7-2 with TRBJ2-3; the D call may be TRBD1 or TRBD2 (5 bases each). Trimming took 2 bases from V and 5 from J, leaving 14 bases between them. Per germline, CDR1 SGHTA and CDR2 FQGNSA. CDR3 length: 15 residues. For the CDR3, the DNA is TGTGCCAGCAGCTTAAGAGGGGTCGCACGAGATACGCAGTATTTT. This translates into CASSLRGVARDTQYF. The full variable domain, with the rest looked up from reference TRBV7-2 and TRBJ2-3, is GAGVSQSPSNKVTEKGKDVELRCDPISGHTALYWYRQSLGQGLEFLIYFQGNSAPDKSGLPSDRFSAERTGGSVSTLTIQRTQQEDSAVYLCASSLRGVARDTQYFGPGTRLTVL.